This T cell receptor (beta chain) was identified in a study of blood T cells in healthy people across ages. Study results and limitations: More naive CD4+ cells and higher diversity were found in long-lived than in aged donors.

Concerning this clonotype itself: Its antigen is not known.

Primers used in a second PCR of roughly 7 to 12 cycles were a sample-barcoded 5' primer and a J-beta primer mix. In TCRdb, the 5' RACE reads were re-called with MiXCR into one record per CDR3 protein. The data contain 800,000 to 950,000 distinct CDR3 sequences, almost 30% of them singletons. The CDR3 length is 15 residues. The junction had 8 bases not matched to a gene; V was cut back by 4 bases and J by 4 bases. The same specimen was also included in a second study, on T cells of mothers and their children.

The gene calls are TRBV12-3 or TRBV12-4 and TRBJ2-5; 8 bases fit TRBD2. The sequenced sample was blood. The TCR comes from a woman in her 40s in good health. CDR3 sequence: CASSWDGGAPETQYF. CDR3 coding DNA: TGTGCCAGCAGTTGGGACGGGGGGGCCCCAGAGACCCAGTACTTC.